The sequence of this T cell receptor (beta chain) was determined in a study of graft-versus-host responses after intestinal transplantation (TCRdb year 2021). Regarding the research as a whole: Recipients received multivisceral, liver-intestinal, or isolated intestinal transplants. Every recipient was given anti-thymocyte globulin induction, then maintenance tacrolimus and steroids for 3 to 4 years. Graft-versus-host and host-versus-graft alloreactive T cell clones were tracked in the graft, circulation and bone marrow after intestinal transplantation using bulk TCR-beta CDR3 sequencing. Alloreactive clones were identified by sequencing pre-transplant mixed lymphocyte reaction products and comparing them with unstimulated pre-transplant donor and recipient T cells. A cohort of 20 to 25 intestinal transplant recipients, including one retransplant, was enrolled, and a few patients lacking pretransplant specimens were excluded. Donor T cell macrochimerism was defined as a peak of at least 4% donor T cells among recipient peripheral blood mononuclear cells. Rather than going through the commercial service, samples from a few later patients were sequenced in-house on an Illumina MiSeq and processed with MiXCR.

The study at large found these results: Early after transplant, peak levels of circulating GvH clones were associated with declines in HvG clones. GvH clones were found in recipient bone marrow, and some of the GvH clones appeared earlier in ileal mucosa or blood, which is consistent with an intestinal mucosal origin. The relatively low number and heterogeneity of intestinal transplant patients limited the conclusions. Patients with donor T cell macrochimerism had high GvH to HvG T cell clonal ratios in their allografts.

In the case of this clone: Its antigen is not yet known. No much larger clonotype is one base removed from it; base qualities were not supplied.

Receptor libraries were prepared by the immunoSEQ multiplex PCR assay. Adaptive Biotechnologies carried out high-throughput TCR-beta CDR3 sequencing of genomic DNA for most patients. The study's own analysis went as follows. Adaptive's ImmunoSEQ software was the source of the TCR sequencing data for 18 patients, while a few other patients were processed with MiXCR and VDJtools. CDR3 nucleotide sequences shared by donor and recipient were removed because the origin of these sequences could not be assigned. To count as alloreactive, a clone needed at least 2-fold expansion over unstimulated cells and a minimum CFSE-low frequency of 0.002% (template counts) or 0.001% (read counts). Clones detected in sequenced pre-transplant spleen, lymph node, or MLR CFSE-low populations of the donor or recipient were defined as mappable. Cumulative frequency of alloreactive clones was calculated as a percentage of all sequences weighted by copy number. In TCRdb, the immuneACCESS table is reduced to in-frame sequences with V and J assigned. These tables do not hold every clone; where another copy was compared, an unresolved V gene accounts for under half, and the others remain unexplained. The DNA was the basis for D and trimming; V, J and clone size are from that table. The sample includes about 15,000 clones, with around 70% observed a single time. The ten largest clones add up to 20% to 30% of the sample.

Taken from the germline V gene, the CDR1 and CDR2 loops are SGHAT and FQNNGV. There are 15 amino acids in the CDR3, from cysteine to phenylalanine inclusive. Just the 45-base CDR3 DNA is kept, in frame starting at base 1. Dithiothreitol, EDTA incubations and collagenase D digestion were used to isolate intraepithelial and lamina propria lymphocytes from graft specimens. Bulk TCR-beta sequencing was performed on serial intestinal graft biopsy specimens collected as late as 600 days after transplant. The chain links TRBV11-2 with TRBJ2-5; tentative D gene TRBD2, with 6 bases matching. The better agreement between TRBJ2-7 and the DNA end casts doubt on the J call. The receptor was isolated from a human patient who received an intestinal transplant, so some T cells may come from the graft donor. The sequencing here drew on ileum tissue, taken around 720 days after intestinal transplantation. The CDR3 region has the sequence CASRWAGLGSYEQYF. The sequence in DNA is TGTGCCAGCAGGTGGGCGGGGCTCGGGTCCTACGAGCAGTACTTC.